Many counts were recorded for the clone carrying this TCR beta chain. What it binds is not known. The sample is drawn from a study of T cell repertoires in cytomegalovirus infection. About the study: Both a matching HLA type and CMV infection were indicated by public TCR beta signatures. Study observations and caveats: Identification of carriers of CMV plus the relevant HLA was achieved through cumulative public TCR beta family frequency. HLA-C-restricted, CMV-specific TCR beta clonotypes were dominant ex vivo.

Trimming left V 1 base short and J 0 bases short, with 8 bases between. CDR1 is SGHVS and CDR2 is FNYEAQ in the germline V gene. CDR3 size: 15 residues. TCRdb analysed the reads with MiXCR anew, one entry per CDR3 protein. The repertoire has roughly 230,000 distinct CDR3 sequences, 17% of them found once; the top ten carry approximately 51%. Sequenced material: CD8+ T cells from PBMCs. The chain employs TRBV7-6 and TRBJ2-3, with D unresolved. The clonotype comes from a human donor in good health (CMV status not recorded). Some clones in this sample may be carry-over from other donors' samples. The CDR3 bases are TGTGCCAGCAGCTTAGGGAGTTCGAGCACAGATACGCAGTATTTT. This codes for CASSLGSSSTDTQYF.